This paragraph covers one T cell receptor (beta chain) sequence. Its specificity is unknown. TCRdb reanalysed the reads using MiXCR and keeps one entry per CDR3 protein. The sample shows 340,000 or so distinct CDR3 sequences, roughly 25% of them seen only once. V was shortened by 5 bases and J by 0 bases, with 11 bases between the two germline ends. The CDR3 contains 14 residues. This sample is part of a study of T cell repertoires in cytomegalovirus infection. Overall study context: Indicated by public TCR beta signatures were CMV infection and matching HLA type. Study conclusions and caveats: HLA-C-restricted TCR beta clonotypes specific for CMV led the ex vivo response.

The TCR sequence derives from a human donor in good health (CMV status not recorded). Some clones in this sample may be carry-over from other donors' samples. The V call is TRBV12-3 or TRBV12-4, the J call TRBJ2-7; D unclear. The material sequenced was cultured PBMCs, taken from culture after CMV antigen stimulation. CDR3 residues: CASSPDANSYEQYF. The CDR3 DNA reads as TGTGCCAGCAGTCCCGACGCCAACTCCTACGAGCAGTACTTC.